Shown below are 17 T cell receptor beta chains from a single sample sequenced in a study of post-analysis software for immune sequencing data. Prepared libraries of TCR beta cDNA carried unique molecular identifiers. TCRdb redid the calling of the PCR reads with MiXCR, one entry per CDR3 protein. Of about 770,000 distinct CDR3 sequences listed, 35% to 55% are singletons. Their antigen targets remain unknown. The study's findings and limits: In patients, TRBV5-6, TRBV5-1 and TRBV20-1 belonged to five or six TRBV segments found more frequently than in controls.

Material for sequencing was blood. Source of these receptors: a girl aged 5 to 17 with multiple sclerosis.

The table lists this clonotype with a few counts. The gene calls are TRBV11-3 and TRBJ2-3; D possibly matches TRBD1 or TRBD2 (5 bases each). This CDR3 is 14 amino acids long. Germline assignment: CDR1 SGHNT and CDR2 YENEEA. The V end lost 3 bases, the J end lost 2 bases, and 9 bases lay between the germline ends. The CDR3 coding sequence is TGTGCCAGCAGCTTCGGGGCGGTCACAGATACGCAGTATTTT. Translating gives CASSFGAVTDTQYF.

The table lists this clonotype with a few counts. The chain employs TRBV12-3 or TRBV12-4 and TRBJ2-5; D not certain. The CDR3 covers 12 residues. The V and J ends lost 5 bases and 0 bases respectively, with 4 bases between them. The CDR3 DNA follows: TGTGCCAGCAGTCGAGACCAAGAGACCCAGTACTTC. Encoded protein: CASSRDQETQYF.

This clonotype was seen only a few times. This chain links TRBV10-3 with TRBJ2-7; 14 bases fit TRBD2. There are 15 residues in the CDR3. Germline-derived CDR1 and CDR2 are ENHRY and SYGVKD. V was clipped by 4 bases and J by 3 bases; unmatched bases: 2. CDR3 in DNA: TGTGCCATCAGTGGGGGACTAGCGGGAGACTACGAGCAGTACTTC. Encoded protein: CAISGGLAGDYEQYF.

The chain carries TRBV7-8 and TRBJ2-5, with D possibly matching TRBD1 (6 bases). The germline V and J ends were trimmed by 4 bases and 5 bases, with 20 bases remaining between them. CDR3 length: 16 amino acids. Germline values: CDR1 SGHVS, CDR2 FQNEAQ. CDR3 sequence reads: CASSSTLRQVGETQYF. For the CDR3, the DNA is TGTGCCAGCAGCTCTACCCTGAGACAGGTGGGGGAGACCCAGTACTTC.

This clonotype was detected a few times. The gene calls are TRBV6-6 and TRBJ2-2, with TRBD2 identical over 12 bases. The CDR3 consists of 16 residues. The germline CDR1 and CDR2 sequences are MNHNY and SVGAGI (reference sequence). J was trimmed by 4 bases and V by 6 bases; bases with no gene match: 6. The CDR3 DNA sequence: TGTGCCAGCAGAGACCGGACTAGCGGGGTCACCGGGGAGCTGTTTTTT. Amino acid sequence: CASRDRTSGVTGELFF.

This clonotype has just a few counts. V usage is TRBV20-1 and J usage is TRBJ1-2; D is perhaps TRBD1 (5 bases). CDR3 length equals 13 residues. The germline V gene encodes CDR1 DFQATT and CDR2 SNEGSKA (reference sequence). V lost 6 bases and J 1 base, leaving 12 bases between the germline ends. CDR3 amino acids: CSAIDSINYGYTF. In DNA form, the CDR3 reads TGCAGTGCGATTGACAGTATTAACTATGGCTACACCTTC.

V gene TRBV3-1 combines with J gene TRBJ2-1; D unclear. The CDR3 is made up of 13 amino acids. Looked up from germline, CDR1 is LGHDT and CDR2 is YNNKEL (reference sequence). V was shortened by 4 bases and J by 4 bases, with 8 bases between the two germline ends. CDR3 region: CASSPDLYNEQFF. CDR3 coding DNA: TGTGCCAGCAGCCCAGACTTGTACAATGAGCAGTTCTTC.

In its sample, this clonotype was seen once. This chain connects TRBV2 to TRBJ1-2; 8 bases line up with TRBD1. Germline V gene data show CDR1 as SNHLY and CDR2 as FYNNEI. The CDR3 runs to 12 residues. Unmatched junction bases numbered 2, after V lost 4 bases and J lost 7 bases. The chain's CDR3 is CASSGTGLGYTF. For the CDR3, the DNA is TGTGCCAGCAGTGGGACAGGGCTTGGCTACACCTTC. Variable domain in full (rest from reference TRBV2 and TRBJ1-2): EPEVTQTPSHQVTQMGQEVILRCVPISNHLYFYWYRQILGQKVEFLVSFYNNEISEKSEIFDDQFSVERPDGSNFTLKIRSTKLEDSAMYFCASSGTGLGYTFGSGTRLTVV.

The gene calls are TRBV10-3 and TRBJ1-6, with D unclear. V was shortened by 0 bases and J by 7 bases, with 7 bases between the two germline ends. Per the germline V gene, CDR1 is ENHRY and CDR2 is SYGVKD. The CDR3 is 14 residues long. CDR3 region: CAISESGPNSPLHF. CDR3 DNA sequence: TGTGCCATCAGTGAGTCCGGACCGAATTCACCCCTCCACTTT.

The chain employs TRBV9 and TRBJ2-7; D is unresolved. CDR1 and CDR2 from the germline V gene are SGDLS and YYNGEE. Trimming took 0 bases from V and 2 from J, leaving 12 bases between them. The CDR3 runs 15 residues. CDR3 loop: CASSVGVRSTYEQYF. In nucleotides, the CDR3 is TGTGCCAGCAGCGTAGGGGTGCGGAGCACCTACGAGCAGTACTTC.

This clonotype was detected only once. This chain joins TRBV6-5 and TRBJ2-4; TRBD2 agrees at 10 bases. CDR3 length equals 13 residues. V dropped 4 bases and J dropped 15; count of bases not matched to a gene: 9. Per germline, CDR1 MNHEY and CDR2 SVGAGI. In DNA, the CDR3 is TGTGCCAGCAGTTCCTCTAGCGGGAGACTTCGGTACTTC. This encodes CASSSSSGRLRYF.

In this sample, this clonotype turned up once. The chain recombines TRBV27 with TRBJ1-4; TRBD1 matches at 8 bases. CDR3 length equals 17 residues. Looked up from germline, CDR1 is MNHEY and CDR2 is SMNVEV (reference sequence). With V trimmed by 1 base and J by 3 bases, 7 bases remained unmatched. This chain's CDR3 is CASSLYTGGTANEKLFF. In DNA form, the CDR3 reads TGTGCCAGCAGTTTATACACAGGGGGAACGGCTAATGAAAAACTGTTTTTT.

Here the CDR3 DNA reads TGTGCCAGCAGCTTAGGGGGCCGAGGGTGGGGGGCGTCTTACAATGAGCAGTACTTC. Translating it yields CASSLGGRGWGASYNEQYF. The chain carries TRBV11-1 and TRBJ2-7; the D call may be TRBD1 or TRBD2 (6 bases each). The length of the CDR3 is 19 residues. Germline V lookup: CDR1 SGHAT, CDR2 FQDESV (reference sequence). V lost 1 base and J lost 7, with 29 bases in between.

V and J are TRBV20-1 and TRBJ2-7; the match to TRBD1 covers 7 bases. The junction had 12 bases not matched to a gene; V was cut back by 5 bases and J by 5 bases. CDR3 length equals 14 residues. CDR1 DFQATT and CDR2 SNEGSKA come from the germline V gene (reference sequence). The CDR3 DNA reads TGCAGTGCTGGGGACAGATTACTCAGGGACGAGCAGTACTTC. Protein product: CSAGDRLLRDEQYF.

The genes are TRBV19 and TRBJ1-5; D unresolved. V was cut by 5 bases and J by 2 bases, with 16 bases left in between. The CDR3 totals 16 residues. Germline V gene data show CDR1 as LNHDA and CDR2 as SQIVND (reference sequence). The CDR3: CASSPRGHGGNQPQHF. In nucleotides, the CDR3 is TGTGCCAGTAGTCCTCGAGGGCACGGAGGCAATCAGCCCCAGCATTTT.

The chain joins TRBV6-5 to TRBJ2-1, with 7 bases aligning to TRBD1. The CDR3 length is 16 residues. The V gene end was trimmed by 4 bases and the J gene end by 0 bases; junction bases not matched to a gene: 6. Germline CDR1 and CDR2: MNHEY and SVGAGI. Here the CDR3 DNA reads TGTGCCAGCAGTTCCAACAGGGGACGCTCCTACAATGAGCAGTTCTTC. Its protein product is CASSSNRGRSYNEQFF.

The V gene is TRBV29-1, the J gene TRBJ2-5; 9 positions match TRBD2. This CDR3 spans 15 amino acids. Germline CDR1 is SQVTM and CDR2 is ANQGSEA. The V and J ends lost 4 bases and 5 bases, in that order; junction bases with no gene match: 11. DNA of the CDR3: TGCAGCGTTGGGCAGACTAGCGGAGGGGGGGAGACCCAGTACTTC. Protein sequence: CSVGQTSGGGETQYF.